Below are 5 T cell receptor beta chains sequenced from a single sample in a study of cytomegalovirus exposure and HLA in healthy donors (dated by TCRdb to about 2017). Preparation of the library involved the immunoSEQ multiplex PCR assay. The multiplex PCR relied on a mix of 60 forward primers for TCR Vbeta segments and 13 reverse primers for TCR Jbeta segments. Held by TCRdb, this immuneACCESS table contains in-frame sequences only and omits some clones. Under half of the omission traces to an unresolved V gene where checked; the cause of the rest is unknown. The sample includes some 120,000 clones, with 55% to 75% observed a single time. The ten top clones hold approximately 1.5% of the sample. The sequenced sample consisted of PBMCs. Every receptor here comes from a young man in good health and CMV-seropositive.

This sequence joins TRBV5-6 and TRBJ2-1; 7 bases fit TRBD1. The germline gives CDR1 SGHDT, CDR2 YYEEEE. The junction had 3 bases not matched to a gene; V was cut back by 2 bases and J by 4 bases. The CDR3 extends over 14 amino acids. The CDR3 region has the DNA TGTGCCAGCAGCTTTTTGGGACAGTACAATGAGCAGTTCTTC. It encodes CASSFLGQYNEQFF.

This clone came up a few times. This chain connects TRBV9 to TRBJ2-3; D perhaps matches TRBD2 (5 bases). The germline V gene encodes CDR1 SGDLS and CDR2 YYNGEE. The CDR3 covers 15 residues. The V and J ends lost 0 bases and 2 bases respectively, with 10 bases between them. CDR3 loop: CASSVVGLATDTQYF. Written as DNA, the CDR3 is TGTGCCAGCAGCGTAGTTGGGCTAGCCACAGATACGCAGTATTTT.

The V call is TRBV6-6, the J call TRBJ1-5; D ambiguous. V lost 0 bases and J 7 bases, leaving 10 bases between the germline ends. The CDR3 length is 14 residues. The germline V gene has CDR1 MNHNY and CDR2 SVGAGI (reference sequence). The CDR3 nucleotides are TGTGCCAGCAGTTACTCGAGTACGAGGCAGCCCCAGCATTTT. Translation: CASSYSSTRQPQHF.

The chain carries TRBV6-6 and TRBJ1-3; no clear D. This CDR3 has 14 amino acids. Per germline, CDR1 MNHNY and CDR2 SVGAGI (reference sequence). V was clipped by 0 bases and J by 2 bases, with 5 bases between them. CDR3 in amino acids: CASSYSSAGNTIYF. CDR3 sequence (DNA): TGTGCCAGCAGTTACTCCTCAGCTGGAAACACCATATATTTT.

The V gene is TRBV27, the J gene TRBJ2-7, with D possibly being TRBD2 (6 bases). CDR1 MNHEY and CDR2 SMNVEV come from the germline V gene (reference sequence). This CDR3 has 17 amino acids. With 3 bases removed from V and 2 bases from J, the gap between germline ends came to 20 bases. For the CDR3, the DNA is TGTGCCAGCAGTTTTTGGACCGGACCTGGGGAGGCCTACGAGCAGTACTTC. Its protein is CASSFWTGPGEAYEQYF.